This is a list of T cell receptor beta chains from one sample in a study of OX40 agonist ivuxolimab in advanced cancers. Measured with immunoSEQ multiplex PCR; TCRdb has only the in-frame clones, and not every one. The table includes tens of thousands of clones, 86% detected once. This sample comprised CD4+ or CD8+ T cells sorted from blood, obtained in a trial of the OX40 agonist ivuxolimab. Receptors originate from an adult with an advanced solid tumor such as melanoma, head and neck, liver or kidney cancer. Each CDR3 is given with its conserved first and last residue. A D gene is named only where the DNA matches it firmly. A clone size is listed for some rows: how often the clone was seen (once, few, many), or a class if it is expanded.

D	size	V	J	CDR3	DNA
.	.	TRBV9	TRBJ1-3	CASSARGGSSGNTIYF	TGTGCCAGCAGCGCACGAGGAGGTTCCTCTGGAAACACCATATATTTT
.	.	TRBV7-2	TRBJ2-7	CASSLDGILKYEQYF	TGTGCCAGCAGCTTGGACGGTATCTTGAAATACGAGCAGTACTTC
.	.	TRBV28	TRBJ1-2	CASSFGTLEGYTF	TGTGCCAGCAGTTTCGGGACCCTGGAAGGCTACACCTTC
TRBD1	.	TRBV30	TRBJ1-1	CAWIGTVNTEAFF	TGTGCCTGGATAGGGACAGTGAACACTGAAGCTTTCTTT
.	.	TRBV6-5	TRBJ2-7	CASSRGTYEQYF	TGTGCCAGCAGCCGCGGGACCTACGAGCAGTACTTC
.	few	TRBV6-6	TRBJ1-2	CASSYSGHYGYTF	TGTGCCAGCAGTTACAGTGGGCACTATGGCTACACCTTC
.	few	TRBV11-2	TRBJ1-5	CASSFRVLNQPQHF	TGTGCCAGCAGCTTTAGGGTGCTCAATCAGCCCCAGCATTTT
.	.	TRBV5-1	TRBJ1-2	CASSLNLGERSYTF	TGCGCCAGCAGCTTGAACCTGGGAGAGAGGAGCTACACCTTC
TRBD1	.	TRBV5-6	TRBJ1-5	CASSWGQGEQPQHF	TGTGCCAGCAGCTGGGGACAGGGCGAACAGCCCCAGCATTTT
TRBD2	once	TRBV28	TRBJ2-1	CASSSPPASGGSEQFF	TGTGCCAGCAGCTCCCCCCCCGCTAGCGGGGGATCTGAGCAGTTCTTC
.	.	TRBV25-1	TRBJ1-5	CASSEQFGPQHF	TGTGCCAGCAGTGAACAATTCGGGCCCCAGCATTTT
.	.	TRBV18	TRBJ2-1	CASSPGDGQFF	TGTGCCAGCTCACCGGGGGACGGGCAGTTCTTC
.	.	TRBV19	TRBJ2-1	CASSILEGSYNEQFF	TGTGCCAGTAGTATACTGGAGGGCTCCTACAATGAACAGTTCTTC
.	.	TRBV7-9	TRBJ1-2	CASSRDPSSGYTF	TGTGCCAGCAGCCGAGACCCGTCGAGTGGCTACACCTTC
.	.	TRBV27	TRBJ1-6	CASSLSGNSPLHF	TGTGCCAGCAGTTTATCGGGGAATTCACCCCTCCACTTT
.	.	TRBV19	TRBJ1-3	CARPSPDSLSGNTIYF	TGTGCCAGACCCTCCCCGGATAGTCTCTCTGGAAACACCATATATTTT
.	.	TRBV19	TRBJ2-2	CASKSRERTGELFF	TGTGCCAGTAAATCCAGGGAAAGGACCGGGGAGCTGTTTTTT
.	.	TRBV30	TRBJ2-5	CAWSVGQETQYF	TGTGCCTGGAGTGTGGGGCAAGAGACCCAGTACTTC
.	once	TRBV9	TRBJ1-2	CASSPRQGDGYTF	TGTGCCAGCAGCCCCCGTCAGGGCGATGGCTACACCTTC
TRBD2	.	TRBV7-9	TRBJ2-1	CANELAGDFNEQFF	TGTGCCAACGAACTAGCGGGGGATTTCAATGAGCAGTTCTTC
.	.	TRBV7-2	TRBJ2-5	CASSLEYVVPQYF	TGTGCCAGCAGCTTAGAGTACGTTGTACCCCAGTACTTC
TRBD2	.	TRBV7-8	TRBJ2-3	CASSINSGGATDTQYF	TGTGCCAGCAGTATAAATAGCGGGGGGGCGACAGATACGCAGTATTTT
.	.	TRBV7-3	TRBJ2-6	CASSSTSSGANVLTF	TGTGCCAGCAGCTCCACTAGCTCTGGGGCCAACGTCCTGACTTTC
.	.	TRBV18	TRBJ2-5	CASSPPSGGGETQYF	TGTGCCAGCTCACCACCGTCCGGGGGCGGAGAGACCCAGTACTTC
TRBD1	.	TRBV2	TRBJ1-5	CASSQTGNYNQPQHF	TGTGCCAGCAGCCAGACAGGGAACTATAATCAGCCCCAGCATTTT
.	.	TRBV2	TRBJ1-5	CASSEATSAQPQHF	TGTGCCAGCAGTGAAGCGACCTCGGCTCAGCCCCAGCATTTT
TRBD1	once	TRBV6-5	TRBJ2-7	CASSWGQGFVNEQYF	TGTGCCAGCAGCTGGGGACAGGGGTTCGTAAACGAGCAGTACTTC
.	.	TRBV5-6	TRBJ1-5	CASSLFREGNQPQHF	TGTGCCAGCAGCTTGTTCAGGGAGGGAAATCAGCCCCAGCATTTT
.	.	TRBV15	TRBJ1-1	CATSRDTALGNTEAFF	TGTGCCACCAGCAGAGATACGGCCCTCGGGAACACTGAAGCTTTCTTT
.	.	TRBV19	TRBJ2-4	CATSDLLAKNIQYF	TGTGCCACCTCGGACCTTTTAGCCAAAAACATTCAGTACTTC
TRBD1	.	TRBV5-6	TRBJ1-1	CASTPGQGLEAFF	TGTGCCAGCACCCCGGGACAGGGACTTGAAGCTTTCTTT
.	.	TRBV28	TRBJ2-3	CASTRDTAQYF	TGTGCCAGCACCCGGGACACCGCGCAGTATTTT
.	.	TRBV9	TRBJ1-1	CASSVVPGWNTEAFF	TGTGCCAGCAGCGTGGTCCCGGGATGGAACACTGAAGCTTTCTTT